This TCR beta chain is from a study of T cells expressing NK-cell markers. In the study overall: Each TCR beta repertoire originated in sorted T cells that were CD3+CD56+NKG2C+, CD3+CD56+NKG2C- or CD3+CD56-NKG2C+. Study observations and caveats: Whether expanded NKG2C-expressing T cell clones recognize HCMV is unknown.

TCRdb processed the 5' RACE reads again and assigns one entry to each CDR3 protein, with no DNA. Its table records roughly 430,000 distinct CDR3 sequences. Germline loops: CDR1 LGHDT, CDR2 YNNKEL (reference sequence). The CDR3 covers 16 residues. With respect to this clonotype: As yet, its antigen is unknown.

This TCR came from a woman between 18 and 69 years old in good health. V usage is TRBV3-1 and J usage is TRBJ2-5; TCRdb selects TRBD1, and the lack of DNA leaves this call unchecked. Source material: blood T cells: a sorted CD56 or NKG2C T cell subset, CD4+ or CD8+ T cells, or bulk PBMC T cells (not recorded which). CDR3 sequence: CASSPGQGDLQETQYF.